Reported below is one T cell receptor beta chain. No antigen is known for it. This sample is drawn from a study of T cell clonotyping in hematopoietic cell transplantation. Whole-study findings and limits: Without cell sorting, CD4 versus CD8 contributions remain unresolved.

The V and J ends lost 5 bases and 6 bases respectively, with 14 bases between them. The CDR3 consists of 13 residues. CDR1 PRHDT and CDR2 FYEKMQ come from the germline V gene (reference sequence). The data were produced by immunoSEQ multiplex PCR, yet TCRdb's version contains in-frame clones alone and is incomplete. The table includes around 12,000 clones, about 79% detected once. This chain uses TRBV13 with TRBJ2-7; possible D gene TRBD1, 6 bases. The sample consisted of PBMCs, taken 100 days after allogeneic stem cell transplant. The clonotype originates from a female patient between 35 and 55 years old who had an allogeneic stem cell transplant from a related donor, so T cells may come from the graft donor. Some clones in this sample may be carry-over from other donors' samples. CDR3: CASSPTDRFEQYF. CDR3 bases: TGTGCCAGCAGCCCGACCGACAGGTTCGAGCAGTACTTC.